The 25 T cell receptor beta chains below were found in one sample sequenced in a study of cytomegalovirus exposure and HLA in healthy donors. The PCR ran on 60 Vbeta and 13 Jbeta primers. TCRdb's table, derived via immunoSEQ multiplex PCR, lists solely in-frame clones and lacks some. This table has under 140,000 clones, approximately 80% appearing once. Material: PBMCs. These receptor sequences come from a woman aged 60-70 years in good health and CMV-seropositive.

The V gene is TRBV18, the J gene TRBJ1-1; D might be TRBD1 (5 bases). Germline V gene lookup returns CDR1 KGHSH and CDR2 LQKENI. This CDR3 contains 15 residues. Trimming left V 1 base short and J 0 bases short, with 9 bases between. The CDR3 sequence: CASSPREGLNTEAFF. The CDR3 DNA is TGTGCCAGCTCACCACGGGAGGGGCTGAACACTGAAGCTTTCTTT.

The rearrangement uses TRBV19 and TRBJ2-2; 9 bases match TRBD1. The J segment lost 3 bases and the V segment lost 4 bases, leaving 12 bases of the junction unmatched. Germline V lookup: CDR1 LNHDA, CDR2 SQIVND (reference sequence). CDR3 length: 18 residues. CDR3 sequence reads: CASSRRTGTGRDTGELFF. The CDR3 bases are TGTGCCAGTAGTAGACGAACCGGGACAGGGCGAGACACCGGGGAGCTGTTTTTT.

The V gene is TRBV6-6, the J gene TRBJ1-2; 7 bases are shared with TRBD1. CDR1 is MNHNY and CDR2 is SVGAGI in the germline V gene (reference sequence). The CDR3 extends over 16 amino acids. Germline trimming cut 5 bases from V and 0 bases from J; bases unmatched to any gene: 9. The CDR3 DNA reads as TGTGCCAGCAGTAGGACCGGGACAGACACTAACTATGGCTACACCTTC. Protein product: CASSRTGTDTNYGYTF.

The chain uses TRBV19 and TRBJ2-7; the match to TRBD1 covers 8 bases. CDR3 length equals 15 residues. Germline trimming cut 4 bases from V and 4 bases from J; bases unmatched to any gene: 9. Germline CDR1 is LNHDA and CDR2 is SQIVND (reference sequence). The CDR3 DNA reads TGTGCCAGTAGTACCCCAGGGGGCAGGTCGTACGAGCAGTACTTC. Its translation: CASSTPGGRSYEQYF. The full variable domain, with the rest looked up from reference TRBV19 and TRBJ2-7, is DGGITQSPKYLFRKEGQNVTLSCEQNLNHDAMYWYRQDPGQGLRLIYYSQIVNDFQKGDIAEGYSVSREKKESFPLTVTSAQKNPTAFYLCASSTPGGRSYEQYFGPGTRLTVT.

As DNA, the CDR3 is TGCGCCAGCAGTGAGGGGGAGCGGGGGGCACAGCAGTACTTC. It translates to CASSEGERGAQQYF. J is TRBJ2-5 and V is TRBV10-2; TRBD2 agrees at 9 bases. CDR3 length: 14 residues. The V gene's germline CDR1 is WSHSY and CDR2 SAAADI. V shed 2 bases and J 11 bases; nucleotides not matched to a gene: 9.

The V and J genes are TRBV6-5 and TRBJ2-7; TRBD2 matches 7 bases. Germline values: CDR1 MNHEY, CDR2 SVGAGI. The CDR3 runs to 14 residues. V shed 4 bases, J shed 2 bases, and the junction held 5 bases outside the gene matches. CDR3 DNA: TGTGCCAGCAGTTCAAGGGGAGGGCCCTACGAGCAGTACTTC. This gives the protein CASSSRGGPYEQYF.

Details on this clone: A read error may account for a junction end that differs from germline. The chain couples TRBV7-9 to TRBJ2-1; TRBD1 agrees at 11 bases. This CDR3 has 18 amino acids. Germline CDR1 is SEHNR and CDR2 is FQNEAQ (reference sequence). CDR3 in amino acids: CSSSPGVRTGGRGHEQFF. The DNA for the CDR3 is TGTTCCAGCAGCCCTGGCGTTAGGACAGGGGGCCGCGGTCATGAGCAGTTCTTC.

The rearrangement uses TRBV11-3 and TRBJ2-1; no firm D call. CDR1 and CDR2 from the germline V gene are SGHNT and YENEEA. The CDR3 has 14 residues. Trimming removed 4 bases at V and 3 bases at J, with 10 bases between. CDR3 sequence: CASSSDKNYNEQFF. The CDR3 nucleotides are TGTGCCAGCAGCTCTGACAAAAACTACAATGAGCAGTTCTTC.

This clone was picked up one time. This sequence joins TRBV9 and TRBJ2-1; 14 bases align to TRBD2. CDR1 is SGDLS, CDR2 YYNGEE, per germline. This CDR3 comprises 18 residues. V trimming: 5 bases; J trimming: 2 bases; junction bases outside the gene matches: 9. The CDR3 reads CASSPRLAGGGTYNEQFF. CDR3 bases: TGTGCCAGCAGTCCTAGACTAGCGGGAGGGGGTACCTACAATGAGCAGTTCTTC. Full variable domain (outside the CDR3, taken from reference TRBV9 and TRBJ2-1): DSGVTQTPKHLITATGQRVTLRCSPRSGDLSVYWYQQSLDQGLQFLIQYYNGEERAKGNILERFSAQQFPDLHSELNLSSLELGDSALYFCASSPRLAGGGTYNEQFFGPGTRLTVL.

This clone was detected only once. J is TRBJ1-4 and V is TRBV11-1; D remains ambiguous. CDR1 and CDR2 from the germline V gene are SGHAT and FQDESV (reference sequence). V gave up 4 bases and J gave up 8 bases, with 14 bases separating them. The CDR3 covers 14 residues. CDR3 region: CASSSGNPREKLFF. The DNA of the CDR3 is TGTGCCAGCAGCTCGGGGAATCCACGGGAAAAACTGTTTTTT. The full variable domain, rest sourced from reference TRBV11-1 and TRBJ1-4, is EAEVAQSPRYKITEKSQAVAFWCDPISGHATLYWYRQILGQGPELLVQFQDESVVDDSQLPKDRFSAERLKGVDSTLKIQPAELGDSAMYLCASSSGNPREKLFFGSGTQLSVL.

There are a few counts of this clone. V and J are TRBV7-9 and TRBJ1-1; D not certain. The CDR3 has 14 amino acids. In germline, CDR1 is SEHNR, CDR2 FQNEAQ (reference sequence). V was cut by 1 base and J by 1 base, with 7 bases left in between. CDR3 in amino acids: CASSLETANTEAFF. The CDR3 coding sequence is TGTGCCAGCAGCTTAGAAACAGCGAACACTGAAGCTTTCTTT.

The chain uses TRBV5-1 and TRBJ2-3, with TRBD2 identical over 10 bases. Trimming took 7 bases from V and 4 from J; bases not matched to a gene: 6. The CDR3 spans 14 residues. In germline, CDR1 is SGHRS, CDR2 YFSETQ. The CDR3 spells CASGLAGEPDTQYF. In nucleotides, the CDR3 is TGCGCCAGCGGCCTAGCGGGAGAACCAGATACGCAGTATTTT.

The V gene is TRBV9, the J gene TRBJ1-1; perhaps TRBD1 as D (5 bases). CDR1 is SGDLS, CDR2 YYNGEE, per germline. Between the trimmed V and J ends, which lost 2 bases and 2 bases, there was a span of 13 bases. The CDR3 is 15 residues long. The CDR3 loop is CASSVIREGNTEAFF. For the CDR3, the DNA is TGTGCCAGCAGCGTGATCAGGGAAGGAAACACTGAAGCTTTCTTT.

This chain joins TRBV7-9 and TRBJ2-1; TRBD2 aligns across 12 bases. V shed 4 bases, J shed 3 bases, and the junction held 10 bases outside the gene matches. This CDR3 contains 18 residues. Germline V gene sequence: CDR1 SEHNR, CDR2 FQNEAQ (reference sequence). The CDR3 nucleotides read TGTGCCAGCAGCTCGACCAGACTAGCGGGAGTGGACTACAATGAGCAGTTCTTC. It yields the protein CASSSTRLAGVDYNEQFF.

The V call is TRBV4-2, the J call TRBJ2-4; TRBD1 matches at 7 bases. This CDR3 is built from 16 residues. V lost 0 bases, J lost 7 bases, and 9 bases stayed unmatched. Germline lookup yields CDR1 LGHNA and CDR2 YNFKEQ. The CDR3 DNA reads as TGTGCCAGCAGCCAAGATAGAGACAGGGCACGGAACATTCAGTACTTC. Its translation is CASSQDRDRARNIQYF.

The chain couples TRBV9 to TRBJ2-7; no clear D gene. Germline loops: CDR1 SGDLS, CDR2 YYNGEE. The germline V and J ends were trimmed by 0 bases and 0 bases, with 13 bases remaining between them. The CDR3 extends over 16 amino acids. This CDR3 is CASSVAGDLSSYEQYF. Written as DNA, the CDR3 is TGTGCCAGCAGCGTAGCCGGAGACTTGAGCTCCTACGAGCAGTACTTC.

Only a few counts were recorded for this clone. V and J are TRBV25-1 and TRBJ2-7; possibly TRBD2 for D (6 bases). V shed 3 bases and J shed 4 bases, with 13 bases lying between them. The CDR3 is 14 residues long. The germline V gene has CDR1 MGHDK and CDR2 SYGVNS. The DNA of the CDR3 is TGTGCCAGCAGTGATGTGGCGGGGAAATACGAGCAGTACTTC. Translated: CASSDVAGKYEQYF.

The chain carries TRBV7-2 and TRBJ2-7; possibly TRBD2 for D (5 bases). V shed 2 bases and J shed 3 bases, with 20 bases lying between them. CDR1 SGHTA and CDR2 FQGNSA come from the germline V gene. This CDR3 region has 17 residues. The CDR3 DNA reads as TGTGCCAGCAGCTTATACGCCCGAACCCCCCGGGGCTACGAGCAGTACTTC. Protein sequence: CASSLYARTPRGYEQYF.

The chain is built from TRBV9 and TRBJ1-2; D is unclear. V was cut by 1 base and J by 1 base, with 8 bases left in between. The CDR3 extends over 14 amino acids. Germline CDR1 reads SGDLS; CDR2 reads YYNGEE. CDR3 protein: CASSVTYSNYGYTF. The CDR3 DNA follows: TGTGCCAGCAGCGTAACTTACAGTAACTATGGCTACACCTTC.

The DNA of the CDR3 is TGTGCCAGCAGCTTAATGGGCGATGAGCAGTTCTTC. It codes for CASSLMGDEQFF. The chain employs TRBV7-9 and TRBJ2-1; D not certain. The CDR3 runs to 12 residues. The germline V and J ends were trimmed by 2 bases and 8 bases, with 7 bases remaining between them. Looked up from germline, CDR1 is SEHNR and CDR2 is FQNEAQ (reference sequence).

The chain carries TRBV7-3 and TRBJ2-3; weak D call: TRBD2 (5 bases). There are 14 residues in the CDR3. CDR1 and CDR2 (germline): SGHTA, FQGTGA. Trimming left V 2 bases short and J 4 bases short, with 10 bases between. In DNA, the CDR3 is TGTGCCAGCAGCTTATCTGCGGGTCCAGATACGCAGTATTTT. Protein product: CASSLSAGPDTQYF.

Note on this clone: The junction shows a germline mismatch at one end, possibly a read error. The J gene is TRBJ2-3, the V gene TRBV7-9; 14 positions agree with TRBD2. The CDR3 extends over 16 amino acids. Per germline, CDR1 SEHNR and CDR2 FQNEAQ (reference sequence). CDR3 protein: CSSSSGLAGGTDTQYF. CDR3 nucleotides: TGTTCCAGCAGCTCCGGACTAGCGGGAGGAACAGATACGCAGTATTTT.

This clone showed up just a few times. The chain couples TRBV10-3 to TRBJ2-7, with 8 bases lining up with TRBD1. The ends lost 4 bases at V and 4 bases at J; junction bases unmatched: 9. Germline values: CDR1 ENHRY, CDR2 SYGVKD. This CDR3 is built from 15 residues. The CDR3 loop reads CAISADRGYLYEQYF. The CDR3 nucleotides read TGTGCCATCAGTGCTGACAGGGGTTATTTGTACGAGCAGTACTTC.

The rearrangement links TRBV9 to TRBJ2-6, with D possibly TRBD1 on 6 matching bases. V lost 3 bases to trimming and J lost 4 bases, with 14 bases between them. The CDR3 loop spans 16 amino acids. Germline V gene sequence: CDR1 SGDLS, CDR2 YYNGEE. The CDR3 sequence: CASSAGTGTGANVLTF. CDR3 nucleotide sequence: TGTGCCAGCAGCGCCGGTACAGGGACCGGGGCCAACGTCCTGACTTTC.

The chain uses TRBV6-4 and TRBJ2-3, with 7 nucleotides matching TRBD2. CDR1 is MRHNA, CDR2 SNTAGT, per germline. This CDR3 comprises 14 residues. Unmatched junction bases numbered 3, after V lost 3 bases and J lost 3 bases. For the CDR3, the DNA is TGTGCCAGCAGTGAAAAGCGGGAAACAGATACGCAGTATTTT. Its translation is CASSEKRETDTQYF.